This passage covers 5 T cell receptor beta chains from one sample sequenced in a study of high-grade serous ovarian cancer treatment subgroups. Tumor tissue was taken before any definitive surgery or chemotherapy was given. Using immunoSEQ multiplex PCR, the repertoire was profiled, and TCRdb retains in-frame clones only, with some absent. The sample yields around 3,200 clones, around 63% seen once. The sequencing input was tumor tissue. These receptors originate from a human donor with high-grade serous ovarian cancer.

This clone was observed once. The genes are TRBV2 and TRBJ2-7; 10 bases are shared with TRBD1. Germline loops: CDR1 SNHLY, CDR2 FYNNEI. The CDR3 consists of 14 residues. The ends lost 5 bases at V and 6 bases at J; junction bases unmatched: 7. Written as DNA, the CDR3 is TGTGCCAGCAGTCTTAGACAGGGGGCGGTCGAGCAGTACTTC. Translation gives CASSLRQGAVEQYF.

This rearrangement joins TRBV4-1 to TRBJ2-1; TRBD1 agrees at 9 bases. V lost 3 bases, J lost 7 bases, and 10 bases stayed unmatched. Germline CDR1 and CDR2: MGHRA and YSYEKL. The CDR3 contains 16 residues. This CDR3 reads CASSHDPGQGVNEQFF. DNA of the CDR3: TGCGCCAGCAGCCATGACCCGGGACAGGGTGTGAATGAGCAGTTCTTC.

The chain links TRBV18 to TRBJ2-7, with D uncertain. The V gene lost 4 bases and the J gene lost 0 bases, with 10 bases spanning the gap. The CDR3 covers 14 residues. The V gene's germline CDR1 is KGHSH and CDR2 LQKENI. CDR3 bases: TGTGCCAGCTCACTGCGGCCCCACTCCTACGAGCAGTACTTC. It translates to CASSLRPHSYEQYF.

This clone qualifies as large. CDR3 residues: CASTDYTKRSSYEQYF. CDR3 nucleotide sequence: TGTGCCAGCACTGACTATACTAAAAGGAGCTCCTACGAGCAGTACTTC. The V and J genes are TRBV2 and TRBJ2-7; TRBD2 might be the D (5 bases). CDR3 length equals 16 residues. Germline V gene lookup returns CDR1 SNHLY and CDR2 FYNNEI. Trimming removed 7 bases at V and 0 bases at J, with 19 bases between.

In its sample, this clone was seen a few times. The V call is TRBV7-2, the J call TRBJ1-6; possibly TRBD1 for D (5 bases). CDR1 is SGHTA and CDR2 is FQGNSA in the germline V gene. The length of the CDR3 is 15 residues. Trimming left V 0 bases short and J 9 bases short, with 12 bases between. The CDR3 loop reads CASSLARSTGSPLHF. The CDR3 bases are TGTGCCAGCAGCTTAGCCCGGTCCACAGGTTCACCCCTCCACTTT.